The source of this T cell receptor beta chain is a study of identical twins. The study, taken as a whole, reports: Beta clonotypes that were abundant in cord blood contained fewer insertions, a pattern absent from memory repertoires. Twins showed weaker excess sharing in their beta out-of-frame sequences.

One entry per CDR3 protein results from TCRdb running MiXCR on the 5' RACE reads. The sample shows 300,000 to 350,000 distinct CDR3 sequences, 9% to 15% of them seen only once. Comment on this clonotype: Antigen specificity is unknown. At one of its ends the junction is not consistent with the germline gene, which may arise from a read error.

Healthy Caucasians alone served as donors. Germline V CDR1 and CDR2: DFQATT, SNEGSKA (reference sequence). The CDR3 spans 17 residues. The data also belong to a second study, concerning yellow fever vaccine responses in identical twins.

The source of this sequence is a woman aged 18-30 years in good health. Material: CD8+ T cells sorted from blood. This sequence joins TRBV20-1 and TRBJ2-1; 14 bases line up with TRBD2. CDR3 sequence: CSAGDKETSGGANEQFF. CDR3 coding DNA: TGCAGTGCTGGAGATAAAGAGACTAGCGGGGGGGCAAATGAGCAGTTCTTC.